Detailed here is one T cell receptor (beta chain). This entry comes from a study of blood T cell repertoires in COVID-19. At the level of the study: The origin of the acute and convalescent COVID-19 samples was the United States, Italy and Spain. From T cells, B-cell-depleted T cells, or PBMCs came the material, which was cDNA or gDNA.

Per the authors' pipeline: Reference gene primer amplification gave estimated nucleated cell counts. Clones were sequenced by immunoSEQ multiplex PCR, and TCRdb holds only the in-frame ones, with some missing. That table furnishes V, J and clone size, whereas the DNA furnished D and trimming. Among more than 25,000 clones listed, just over 85% were seen once. The receptor's source is a man in his sixties or seventies with acute or convalescent COVID-19. The sample comprised peripheral blood.

Written as DNA, the CDR3 is TGTGCCAGCAGTTACTCTGCCCGGGAGGCTGACGGGGAGCTGTTTTTT. Its protein product is CASSYSAREADGELFF. The chain uses TRBV6-2 or TRBV6-3 and TRBJ2-2; TRBD2 matches at 7 bases. Per germline, CDR1 MNHEY and CDR2 SVGEGT. The CDR3 covers 16 residues. J was trimmed by 7 bases and V by 0 bases; bases with no gene match: 8.